This T cell receptor (beta chain) was identified in a study of blood T cell repertoires in COVID-19 (dated by TCRdb to 2018 to 2021). For context, the study as a whole: ImmuneRACE Cohort 3 recovered participants were defined by two consecutive negative NP/OP PCR tests, healthcare professional clearance, or symptom resolution. Samples covering the acute and convalescent phases of COVID-19 were provided by collaborators in the United States, Italy and Spain. The prospective study material was composed of cDNA or gDNA derived from T cells, B-cell-depleted T cells, or PBMCs. Deeply sampled blood TCRbeta repertoires from subjects exposed to, actively infected with, or recovered from COVID-19 were included in the dataset. The repertoires were made available in a free public database intended to serve as a resource for research on the immune response to SARS-CoV-2. The samples were drawn from two sources: the first 160 participants of the ongoing ImmuneRACE study, and over 950 subjects contributed by 6 global collaborators. Nearly every sample came with metadata listing a de-identified subject ID, COVID-19 status, age in years and sex. HLA class I and class II types, where available, came from metadata supplied by the sample provider rather than from assay-based typing.

The immunoSEQ Assay, a bias-controlled multiplex PCR, was used to amplify TCRbeta CDR3 regions from genomic DNA. As for how the authors treated the data: The number of nucleated cells in each sample was estimated from the amplification of reference gene primers within the assay. Sequence reads were collapsed and filtered to measure the absolute abundance of every unique TCRbeta CDR3 rearrangement. For each sample, productive Simpson clonality was calculated by taking the square root of Simpson's diversity index across productive rearrangements. TCRdb took this table from immuneACCESS and kept in-frame rearrangements with V and J called. Such tables lack part of the clones; where checked against another copy, unresolved V genes explain under half of the gap, and the rest is unexplained. That table gives V, J and clone size, and the DNA gave D and trimming. This sample is represented by hundreds of thousands of clones; roughly 86% of them were singletons. Jointly, the top ten make up about 1.9% of the sample.

Participants in the prospective study were aged 18 to 89 years, lived in 20 to 25 United States geographic areas, and enrolled through a virtual design. In the prospective study, cohorts were assigned on the basis of participant-reported clinical history obtained from a screening survey and a study questionnaire. In the prospective study, whole blood, serum and a nasopharyngeal or oropharyngeal swab were collected from each participant by mobile phlebotomists. Participants in the prospective study had the option to provide additional blood draws and questionnaires over a roughly 2-month period. Before DNA extraction, blood samples from the prospective study were shipped at room temperature or frozen. Relative to germline, V is 1 base shorter and J is 7 bases shorter, with 14 bases between their ends. From the cysteine through the phenylalanine, the CDR3 covers 16 amino acids. The DNA shown is the 48-base CDR3, in frame from base 1. The germline V gene (reference sequence) gives CDR1 as LNHDA and CDR2 as SQIVND.

As regards this clone: It has no known antigen specificity. Per-base qualities were not stored, and no clone one base away is much larger.

The full study reports these points: The amount of clinical and demographic metadata varied by source and participant and was provided uncurated.

The V and J genes are TRBV19 and TRBJ1-6; the D region possibly corresponds to TRBD1 (5 bases align). The TCR comes from a middle-aged man in a cohort exposed to, infected with or recovered from COVID-19 (not recorded which). Sample: PBMCs or T cells enriched from blood (not recorded which). Read as DNA, the sequence is TGTGCCAGTAGTATAGTCCCAGGGAGGCCAAATTCACCCCTCCACTTT. Its translation is CASSIVPGRPNSPLHF.